The clone carrying this T cell receptor (beta chain) was detected only a few times. As yet, its antigen is unknown. The data derive from a study of cytomegalovirus exposure and HLA in healthy donors. Findings of the study overall: Later on, an analysis found that several of the most significant clusters appeared to be linked to common viral pathogens, which included parvovirus B19. Most sequenced TCRs were rare (though some public TCRs occurred in many donors).

Germline trimming cut 3 bases from V and 4 bases from J; bases unmatched to any gene: 7. The CDR3 is 16 residues long. Germline V gene data show CDR1 as SGHAT and CDR2 as FQNNGV. Primers: 60 Vbeta forward and 13 Jbeta reverse. Data came from immunoSEQ multiplex PCR; TCRdb stores just in-frame clones and leaves some out. This sample carries over 55,000 clones, around two thirds of them seen once, and the ten largest clones take more than 9.5%. The chain uses TRBV11-2 and TRBJ2-5, with 11 bases fitting TRBD1. This clonotype was obtained from a woman aged 45-60 years in good health and CMV-seropositive. The sequenced material came from PBMCs. The CDR3: CASSFLMGTGGETQYF. For the CDR3, the DNA is TGTGCCAGCAGCTTCCTCATGGGGACAGGGGGAGAGACCCAGTACTTC.